Listed here are 2 T cell receptor beta chains from one sample, sequenced in a study of CXCR3-negative and CXCR3-positive naive CD8 T cells. It was by 5' RACE with UMI labels that the TRB cDNA libraries were prepared. From its re-call of the 5' RACE reads, TCRdb lists each CDR3 protein once, without DNA. Its table records around 81,000 distinct CDR3 sequences. Specimen: naive CXCR3- CD8+ T cells from blood. As for subset: CD45RO-CCR7+CD27+CD95- naive CD8+ T cells lacking CXCR3 (TNR3-). The receptors here all came from a human donor in good health. Some clones in this sample may be carry-over from other donors' samples.

The V call is TRBV4-1, the J call TRBJ1-2. Germline loops: CDR1 MGHRA, CDR2 YSYEKL. This CDR3 is built from 17 residues. CDR3 region: CASSQGAGGPMIYGYTF.

This chain links TRBV7-8 with TRBJ1-2; TCRdb designates TRBD1, a call that cannot be tested without DNA. CDR1 is SGHVS and CDR2 is FQNEAQ in the germline V gene. The CDR3 spans 13 residues. CDR3 protein: CASSVTGNYGYTF. Supplemented by reference TRBV7-8 and TRBJ1-2, the full variable domain reads GAGVSQSPRYKVAKRGQDVALRCDPISGHVSLFWYQQALGQGPEFLTYFQNEAQLDKSGLPSDRFFAERPEGSVSTLKIQRTQQEDSAVYLCASSVTGNYGYTFGSGTRLTVV.